What follows are 7 T cell receptor beta chains derived from one specimen sequenced in a study of neoadjuvant anti-PD-1 for oral cavity cancer. The repertoire was sequenced with immunoSEQ multiplex PCR; TCRdb's copy has only in-frame clones and lacks some. The table lists about 7,200 clones, roughly 69% of them singletons. The source was PBMCs, collected before nivolumab (anti-PD-1) treatment. These receptors were obtained from a person aged 35-79 years with oral cavity squamous cell carcinoma.

The DNA for the CDR3 is TGTGCCAGCAGCTTACGGGGACAGGCGAGCAATGAGCAGTTCTTC. This codes for CASSLRGQASNEQFF. The chain is built from TRBV7-9 and TRBJ2-1; 8 bases line up with TRBD1. Germline V gene lookup returns CDR1 SEHNR and CDR2 FQNEAQ (reference sequence). Losses at the gene ends were 2 bases for V and 6 bases for J; bases not matched to a gene: 6. This CDR3 contains 15 residues. The complete variable domain, with remaining parts taken from reference TRBV7-9 and TRBJ2-1, reads DTGVSQNPRHKITKRGQNVTFRCDPISEHNRLYWYRQTLGQGPEFLTYFQNEAQLEKSRLLSDRFSAERPKGSFSTLEIQRTEQGDSAMYLCASSLRGQASNEQFFGPGTRLTVL.

This chain links TRBV19 with TRBJ1-5; a possible D gene is TRBD1 (6 bases). The V gene lost 7 bases and the J gene lost 3 bases, with 13 bases spanning the gap. Germline V gene lookup returns CDR1 LNHDA and CDR2 SQIVND (reference sequence). This CDR3 contains 14 residues. The CDR3 region has the DNA TGTGCCAGTAATCCCAGGGGAGACAATCAGCCCCAGCATTTT. Amino acid sequence: CASNPRGDNQPQHF.

The chain has TRBV5-1 and TRBJ2-7; D uncertain. The CDR3 runs 13 residues. CDR1 is SGHRS and CDR2 is YFSETQ in the germline V gene. V dropped 0 bases and J dropped 0 bases, with 4 bases sitting between them. CDR3: CASSLDISYEQYF. In DNA, the CDR3 is TGCGCCAGCAGCTTGGACATCTCCTACGAGCAGTACTTC.

V usage is TRBV5-1 and J usage is TRBJ1-1; D unresolved. Germline V lookup: CDR1 SGHRS, CDR2 YFSETQ. The CDR3 contains 14 residues. V was trimmed by 0 bases and J by 0 bases, leaving 6 bases between them. Here the CDR3 reads CASSLVSMNTEAFF. The CDR3 DNA follows: TGCGCCAGCAGCTTGGTATCAATGAACACTGAAGCTTTCTTT.

The chain uses TRBV6-1 and TRBJ2-7; D remains unclear. The CDR3 runs to 13 residues. Germline V gene lookup returns CDR1 MNHNS and CDR2 SASEGT. Trimming stripped 7 bases from V and 1 base from J, with 11 bases between. CDR3 sequence: CASTALRSYEQYF. The CDR3 bases are TGTGCCAGCACGGCACTCCGATCCTACGAGCAGTACTTC.

V gene TRBV5-1 combines with J gene TRBJ1-5; perhaps TRBD1 as D (5 bases). Trimming removed 4 bases from V and 2 bases from J, with 22 bases in between. Germline lookup yields CDR1 SGHRS and CDR2 YFSETQ. The CDR3 contains 18 residues. The chain's CDR3 is CASSPRPSETGGNQPQHF. Written as DNA, the CDR3 is TGCGCCAGCAGCCCGAGGCCCAGCGAAACGGGGGGCAATCAGCCCCAGCATTTT.

The chain links TRBV5-1 to TRBJ2-1, with 11 bases identical to TRBD2. The CDR3 is 15 amino acids. V lost 4 bases, J lost 3 bases, and 3 bases stayed unmatched. Germline V gene data show CDR1 as SGHRS and CDR2 as YFSETQ. The CDR3 loop reads CASSKTSGGYNEQFF. The CDR3 nucleotides are TGCGCCAGCAGCAAAACTAGCGGGGGCTACAATGAGCAGTTCTTC.